The rows below give T cell receptor beta chains drawn from one sample of a study of identifying expanded T cells in peripheral blood. TCRdb's table, derived via immunoSEQ multiplex PCR, lists solely in-frame clones and lacks some. The table records about 74,000 clones, roughly 81% of them present only once. The sequenced sample was blood. Receptor source: a person aged 18 to 70 in good health. CDR3s include the opening cysteine and the closing phenylalanine or tryptophan. D genes are given only for firm matches. Rows give clone size only sometimes, using once, few, many, or a class for an expanded clone.

>-|TRBD1|TRBJ1-5|TRBV5-1
CASSWGQGGNQPQHF
TGCGCCAGCAGCTGGGGACAGGGTGGAAATCAGCCCCAGCATTTT
>-|-|TRBJ1-1|TRBV7-3
CASSLNAAGTEAFF
TGTGCCAGCAGCTTAAACGCGGCAGGCACTGAAGCTTTCTTT
>-|-|TRBJ2-7|TRBV4-3
CASSWSDRRGYEQYF
TGCGCCAGCAGCTGGAGTGATCGCAGGGGTTACGAGCAGTACTTC
>-|-|TRBJ2-7|TRBV6-1
CASSYRAEQYF
TGTGCCAGCAGTTATCGAGCAGAGCAGTACTTC
>-|-|TRBJ2-7|TRBV7-8
CASSFMGDEQYF
TGTGCCAGCAGCTTCATGGGGGACGAGCAGTACTTC
>-|TRBD1|TRBJ1-1|TRBV28
CASSLVVGGVMNTEAFF
TGTGCCAGCAGTTTGGTGGTAGGGGGCGTGATGAACACTGAAGCTTTCTTT
>-|-|TRBJ2-3|TRBV9
CASSHQGTGVTDTQYF
TGTGCCAGCAGCCACCAGGGAACGGGAGTTACAGATACGCAGTATTTT
>-|-|TRBJ2-7|TRBV19
CASSISTGRFYEQYF
TGTGCCAGTAGTATATCCACAGGGAGGTTCTACGAGCAGTACTTC
>-|TRBD1|TRBJ2-5|TRBV5-7
CASSLVGDRGRGETQYF
TGTGCCAGCAGCTTGGTAGGGGACAGGGGGCGCGGAGAGACCCAGTACTTC
>-|-|TRBJ2-3|TRBV5-4
CASSQIGRNTDTQYF
TGTGCCAGCAGCCAAATAGGTAGGAACACAGATACGCAGTATTTT
>once|-|TRBJ2-2|TRBV2
CASSEALQGPLELFF
TGTGCCAGCAGTGAAGCGCTTCAGGGGCCTCTGGAGCTGTTTTTT
>-|TRBD1|TRBJ1-1|TRBV7-6
CASSPPTGDRMNTEAFF
TGTGCCAGCAGCCCTCCGACAGGGGATCGTATGAACACTGAAGCTTTCTTT
>once|TRBD2|TRBJ2-7|TRBV2
CASTELAGISYEQYF
TGTGCCAGCACTGAACTAGCGGGTATTTCCTACGAGCAGTACTTC
>few|TRBD1|TRBJ2-7|TRBV18
CASSPRTGGEQYF
TGTGCCAGCTCACCCCGGACAGGTGGCGAGCAGTACTTC
>-|-|TRBJ2-7|TRBV7-6
CASSPQGFDEQYF
TGTGCCAGCAGCCCCCAGGGTTTCGACGAGCAGTACTTC
>-|-|TRBJ2-7|TRBV5-1
CASSLGNFYEQYF
TGCGCCAGCAGCTTGGGGAACTTCTACGAGCAGTACTTC
>-|-|TRBJ1-2|TRBV7-2
CASSSEVRQWGYGYTF
TGTGCCAGCAGCTCCGAGGTTAGACAGTGGGGCTATGGCTACACCTTC
>-|TRBD2|TRBJ2-3|TRBV5-1
CASSLGTSRDTQYF
TGCGCCAGCAGCTTGGGGACTAGCCGAGATACGCAGTATTTT
>-|-|TRBJ2-3|TRBV13
CASSLTGSEADTQYF
TGTGCCAGCAGCTTAACGGGATCTGAAGCAGATACGCAGTATTTT
>-|-|TRBJ2-1|TRBV5-6
CASSSASYNEQFF
TGTGCCAGCAGCTCAGCCTCCTACAATGAGCAGTTCTTC
>-|-|TRBJ2-7|TRBV4-2
CASSQDLVILSYEQYF
TGTGCCAGCAGCCAAGATCTGGTAATTCTCTCCTACGAGCAGTACTTC
>-|TRBD1|TRBJ1-1|TRBV11-3
CASSLGTGNTEAFF
TGTGCCAGCAGCTTAGGGACAGGGAACACTGAAGCTTTCTTT
>-|TRBD2|TRBJ2-3|TRBV9
CASSVTSGRAGTDTQYF
TGTGCCAGCAGCGTGACTAGCGGGAGGGCCGGGACAGATACGCAGTATTTT
>-|TRBD1|TRBJ2-7|TRBV6-5
CASRYRDRGNYEQYF
TGTGCCAGCAGATACCGGGACAGGGGGAACTACGAGCAGTACTTC
>once|TRBD1|TRBJ2-7|TRBV6-6
CASSNRDRGHEQYF
TGTGCCAGCAGTAACCGGGACAGGGGCCACGAGCAGTACTTC
>once|TRBD1|TRBJ1-1|TRBV6-5
CASSWGTANTEAFF
TGTGCCAGCAGTTGGGGGACAGCGAACACTGAAGCTTTCTTT
>few|TRBD1|TRBJ2-1|TRBV6-1
CASSELTGSYNEQFF
TGTGCCAGCAGTGAATTGACAGGGTCCTACAATGAGCAGTTCTTC
>once|TRBD1|TRBJ2-7|TRBV7-8
CASSLGGTGGYEQYF
TGTGCCAGCAGCTTAGGGGGGACAGGGGGGTACGAGCAGTACTTC
>-|-|TRBJ2-7|TRBV20-1
CSARAPGEQYF
TGCAGTGCTAGGGCCCCAGGCGAGCAGTACTTC
>-|-|TRBJ1-4|TRBV18
CASSSTGFATNEKLFF
TGTGCCAGCTCATCAACAGGGTTTGCAACTAATGAAAAACTGTTTTTT
>-|-|TRBJ2-2|TRBV19
CASRFEGSTGELFF
TGTGCCAGTAGGTTCGAGGGAAGTACCGGGGAGCTGTTTTTT
>-|TRBD1|TRBJ1-5|TRBV5-6
CASSLTRDRAINQPQHF
TGTGCCAGCAGCTTGACACGGGACAGGGCCATCAATCAGCCCCAGCATTTT
>-|-|TRBJ2-5|TRBV7-9
CASFDGLRTAQETQYF
TGTGCCAGCTTTGATGGTCTCAGGACAGCGCAAGAGACCCAGTACTTC
>few|-|TRBJ1-2|TRBV2
CASSEALLRRVGYTF
TGTGCCAGCAGTGAAGCGCTTCTGAGGCGGGTGGGCTACACCTTC
>once|TRBD1|TRBJ1-6|TRBV4-1
CASSQVRDSSNSPLHF
TGCGCCAGCAGCCAAGTACGGGACAGCTCGAATTCACCCCTCCACTTT
>-|TRBD2|TRBJ2-7|TRBV28
CASSTRGSGAYEQYF
TGTGCCAGCAGTACCCGGGGTAGCGGGGCTTACGAGCAGTACTTC
>-|TRBD1|TRBJ1-2|TRBV7-9
CASSLLRDRDGYTF
TGTGCCAGCAGCTTACTCCGGGACAGGGATGGCTACACCTTC
>-|-|TRBJ1-2|TRBV28
CASSLGNPYGYTF
TGTGCCAGCAGTTTGGGCAACCCCTATGGCTACACCTTC
>once|TRBD1|TRBJ1-1|TRBV11-1
CASSLGLDRGLVVGTEAFF
TGTGCCAGCAGCCTCGGATTGGACAGGGGGCTCGTGGTGGGCACTGAAGCTTTCTTT
>-|TRBD1|TRBJ1-4|TRBV18
CASSPQGTGNEKLFF
TGTGCCAGCTCCCCCCAGGGGACAGGGAATGAAAAACTGTTTTTT